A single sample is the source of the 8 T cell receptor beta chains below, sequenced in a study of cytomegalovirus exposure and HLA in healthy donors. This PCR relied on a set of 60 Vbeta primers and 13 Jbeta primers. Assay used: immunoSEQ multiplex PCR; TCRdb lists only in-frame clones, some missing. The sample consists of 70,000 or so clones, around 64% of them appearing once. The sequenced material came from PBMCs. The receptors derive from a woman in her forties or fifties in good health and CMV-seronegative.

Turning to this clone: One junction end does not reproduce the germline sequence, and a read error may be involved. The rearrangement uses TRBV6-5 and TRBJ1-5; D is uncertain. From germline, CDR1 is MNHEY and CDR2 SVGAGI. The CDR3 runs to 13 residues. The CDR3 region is CASSYEGGQPQHF. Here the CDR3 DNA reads TGTGCCAGCAGTTACGAGGGAGGTCAGCCCCAGCATTTC.

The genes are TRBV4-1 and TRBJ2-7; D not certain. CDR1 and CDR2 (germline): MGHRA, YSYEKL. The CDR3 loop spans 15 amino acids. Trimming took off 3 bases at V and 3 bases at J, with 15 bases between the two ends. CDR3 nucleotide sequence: TGCGCCAGCAGCCAGGCAGACACGCACCTCTACGAGCAGTACTTC. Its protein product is CASSQADTHLYEQYF.

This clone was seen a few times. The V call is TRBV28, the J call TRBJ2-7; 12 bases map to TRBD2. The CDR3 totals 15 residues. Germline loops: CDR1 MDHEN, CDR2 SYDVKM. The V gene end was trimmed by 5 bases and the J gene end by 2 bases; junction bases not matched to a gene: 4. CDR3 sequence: CASSPLAGGPYEQYF. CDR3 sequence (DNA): TGTGCCAGCAGTCCACTAGCGGGAGGCCCCTACGAGCAGTACTTC. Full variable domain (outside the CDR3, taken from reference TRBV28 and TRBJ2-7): DVKVTQSSRYLVKRTGEKVFLECVQDMDHENMFWYRQDPGLGLRLIYFSYDVKMKEKGDIPEGYSVSREKKERFSLILESASTNQTSMYLCASSPLAGGPYEQYFGPGTRLTVT.

The CDR3, as DNA: TGTGCCAGCAGCCTGGGACAGCGCTACGAGCAGTACTTC. Encoded protein: CASSLGQRYEQYF. This chain connects TRBV7-6 to TRBJ2-7; 7 bases match TRBD1. Trimming took 5 bases from V and 3 from J; bases not matched to a gene: 4. This CDR3 spans 13 amino acids. Germline-derived CDR1 and CDR2 are SGHVS and FNYEAQ.

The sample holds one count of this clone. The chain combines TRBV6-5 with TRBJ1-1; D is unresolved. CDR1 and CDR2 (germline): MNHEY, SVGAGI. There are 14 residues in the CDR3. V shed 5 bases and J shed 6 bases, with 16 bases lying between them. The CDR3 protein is CASSRTRYGAEAFF. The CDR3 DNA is TGTGCCAGCAGTCGCACACGCTACGGGGCTGAAGCTTTCTTT.

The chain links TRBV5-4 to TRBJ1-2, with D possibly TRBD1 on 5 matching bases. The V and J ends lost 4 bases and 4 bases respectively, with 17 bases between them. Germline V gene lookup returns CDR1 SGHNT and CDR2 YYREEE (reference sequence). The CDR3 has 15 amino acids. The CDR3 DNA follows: TGTGCCAGCAGCAATGGAATCACAGGAAGCTATGGCTACACCTTC. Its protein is CASSNGITGSYGYTF.

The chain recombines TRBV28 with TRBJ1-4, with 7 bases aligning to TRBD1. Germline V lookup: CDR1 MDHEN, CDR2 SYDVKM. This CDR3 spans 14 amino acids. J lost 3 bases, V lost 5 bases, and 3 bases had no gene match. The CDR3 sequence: CASSNTGANEKLFF. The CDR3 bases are TGTGCCAGCAGTAATACAGGGGCTAATGAAAAACTGTTTTTT.

CDR3 DNA: TGTGCCAGTAGCGGGACAGGGGTGCGCACTGAAGCTTTCTTT. Translation gives CASSGTGVRTEAFF. The genes are TRBV19 and TRBJ1-1, with TRBD1 matching over 10 bases. With V trimmed by 6 bases and J by 4 bases, 5 bases remained unmatched. Germline CDR1 is LNHDA and CDR2 is SQIVND (reference sequence). This CDR3 spans 14 amino acids.